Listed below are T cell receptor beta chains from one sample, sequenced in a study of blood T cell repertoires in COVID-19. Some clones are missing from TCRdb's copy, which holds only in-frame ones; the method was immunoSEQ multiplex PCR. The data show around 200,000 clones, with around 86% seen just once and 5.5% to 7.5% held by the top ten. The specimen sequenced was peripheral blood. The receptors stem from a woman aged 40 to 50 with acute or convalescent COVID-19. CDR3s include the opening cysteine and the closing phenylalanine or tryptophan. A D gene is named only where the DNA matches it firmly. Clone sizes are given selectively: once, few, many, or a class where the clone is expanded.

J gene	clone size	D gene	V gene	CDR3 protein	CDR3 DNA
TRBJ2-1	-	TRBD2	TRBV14	CASSRMGLAGLGSYNEQFF	TGTGCCAGCAGCCGAATGGGACTAGCGGGACTAGGGTCCTACAATGAGCAGTTCTTC
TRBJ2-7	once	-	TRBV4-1	CASSQAWAGSYEQYF	TGCGCCAGCAGCCAAGCTTGGGCGGGGTCCTACGAGCAGTACTTC
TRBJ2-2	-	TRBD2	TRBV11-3	CASSLEGTSGRTNTGELFF	TGTGCCAGCAGCTTAGAGGGGACTAGCGGGAGGACGAACACCGGGGAGCTGTTTTTT
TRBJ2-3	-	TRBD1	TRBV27	CASSSPAWDRGPDTQYF	TGTGCCAGCAGTTCTCCCGCTTGGGACAGGGGACCAGATACGCAGTATTTT
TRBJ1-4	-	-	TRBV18	CASSSYSRGEGEKLFF	TGTGCCAGCTCATCATACTCGAGAGGAGAAGGTGAAAAACTGTTTTTT
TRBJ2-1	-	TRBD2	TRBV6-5	CASSYSGLAGVF	TGTGCCAGCAGTTACTCTGGACTAGCGGGGGTCTTC
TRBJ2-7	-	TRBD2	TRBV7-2	CASSLERGLSYEQYF	TGTGCCAGCAGCTTAGAGCGGGGACTCTCCTACGAGCAGTACTTC
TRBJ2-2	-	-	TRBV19	CASSIVSRRGTGELFF	TGTGCCAGTAGTATAGTCAGTAGGAGGGGTACCGGGGAGCTGTTTTTT
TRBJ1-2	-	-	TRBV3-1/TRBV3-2	CASSQGRQRGLNTF	TGTGCCAGCAGCCAAGGAAGGCAGAGGGGGTTAAACACCTTC
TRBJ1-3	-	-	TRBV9	CASSVFQGLSGNTIYF	TGTGCCAGCAGCGTTTTCCAGGGCCTCTCTGGAAACACCATATATTTT
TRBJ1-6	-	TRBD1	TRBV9	CASSTRQGDSSPLHF	TGTGCCAGCAGCACCCGACAGGGGGACAGTTCACCCCTCCACTTT
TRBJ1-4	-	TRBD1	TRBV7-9	CASSRGTGGFEKLFF	TGTGCCAGCAGCCGAGGGACAGGGGGTTTTGAAAAACTGTTTTTT
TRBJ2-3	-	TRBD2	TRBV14	CASSLNQWTSGGSDTQYF	TGTGCCAGCAGCCTAAACCAATGGACTAGCGGGGGTTCAGATACGCAGTATTTT
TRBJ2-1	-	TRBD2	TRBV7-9	CASSPIFDSGTYNEQFF	TGTGCCAGCAGCCCGATCTTCGATAGCGGGACCTACAATGAGCAGTTCTTC
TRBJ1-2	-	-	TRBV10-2	CASSENRDTFYGYTF	TGCGCCAGCAGTGAGAACCGGGACACCTTCTATGGCTACACCTTC
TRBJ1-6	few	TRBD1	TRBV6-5	CASSYWAGGGYSPLHF	TGTGCCAGCAGTTACTGGGCAGGGGGCGGTTATTCACCCCTCCACTTT
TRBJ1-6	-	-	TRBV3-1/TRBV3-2	CASSQGESFSPLHF	TGTGCCAGCAGCCAAGGTGAGAGTTTCTCACCCCTCCACTTT
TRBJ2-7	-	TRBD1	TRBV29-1	CRSLRDRPPYEQYF	TGCAGGTCCCTTCGGGACAGGCCCCCCTACGAGCAGTACTTC
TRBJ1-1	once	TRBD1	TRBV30	CAWSAQGAAEAFF	TGTGCCTGGAGTGCTCAGGGGGCGGCTGAAGCTTTCTTT
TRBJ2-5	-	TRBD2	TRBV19	CASSAGGIQETQYF	TGTGCCAGTAGTGCGGGGGGGATCCAAGAGACCCAGTACTTC
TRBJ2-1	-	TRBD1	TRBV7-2	CASSPVTGTMDEQFF	TGTGCCAGCAGCCCGGTGACAGGGACCATGGATGAGCAGTTCTTC
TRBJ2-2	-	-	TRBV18	CASSPPSGGAGELFF	TGTGCCAGCTCACCACCGTCAGGAGGGGCCGGGGAGCTGTTTTTT
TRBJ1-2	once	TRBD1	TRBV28	CASSPTDRGVVGYTF	TGTGCCAGCAGTCCGACGGACAGGGGAGTTGTAGGCTACACCTTC
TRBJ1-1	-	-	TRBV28	CASSLRQEAFF	TGTGCCAGCAGTTTAAGACAGGAAGCTTTCTTT
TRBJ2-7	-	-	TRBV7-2	CASSLQVSLDYEQYF	TGTGCCAGCAGCCTACAGGTTTCTCTCGACTACGAGCAGTACTTC
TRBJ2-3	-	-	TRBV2	CASRRDFTDTQYF	TGTGCCAGCAGGAGGGACTTCACAGATACGCAGTATTTT
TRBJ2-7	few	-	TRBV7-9	CASSLSGYSYEQYF	TGTGCCAGCAGCCTCAGCGGTTACTCCTACGAGCAGTACTTC
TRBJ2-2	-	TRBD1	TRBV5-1	CASSGGQGTGELFF	TGCGCCAGCAGCGGGGGACAGGGGACCGGGGAGCTGTTTTTT
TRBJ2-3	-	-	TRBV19	CASSTEVVSGDTQYF	TGTGCCAGTAGTACCGAGGTCGTTTCGGGAGATACGCAGTATTTT
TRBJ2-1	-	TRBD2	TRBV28	CASSEGLAGGFNEQFF	TGTGCCAGCAGCGAAGGGCTAGCGGGGGGGTTTAATGAGCAGTTCTTC
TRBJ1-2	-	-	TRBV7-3	CASSSTANYGYTF	TGTGCCAGCAGCTCGACAGCGAACTATGGCTACACCTTC
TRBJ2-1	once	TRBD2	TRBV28	CASREAGSYNEQFF	TGTGCCAGCAGGGAAGCGGGATCCTACAATGAGCAGTTCTTC
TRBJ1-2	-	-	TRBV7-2	CASSFLAGGLYGYTF	TGTGCCAGCAGCTTTCTTGCCGGCGGCCTATATGGCTACACCTTC
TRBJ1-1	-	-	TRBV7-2	CASSPAPRVMNTEAFF	TGTGCCAGCAGCCCGGCCCCCAGGGTAATGAACACTGAAGCTTTCTTT
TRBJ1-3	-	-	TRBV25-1	CASTGFPSGNTIYF	TGTGCCAGCACGGGGTTCCCCTCTGGAAACACCATATATTTT
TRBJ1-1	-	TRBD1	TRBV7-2	CASSLLYHRGLGTEAFF	TGTGCCAGCAGCTTACTTTATCACAGGGGGCTGGGCACTGAAGCTTTCTTT
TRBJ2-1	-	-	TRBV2	CASRPLGRGVYNEQFF	TGTGCCAGCAGGCCCCTTGGGCGGGGAGTCTACAATGAGCAGTTCTTC
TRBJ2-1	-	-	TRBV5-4	CASSSGVGSANEQFF	TGTGCCAGCAGCTCGGGGGTTGGGTCAGCCAATGAGCAGTTCTTC
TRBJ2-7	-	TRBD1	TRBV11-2	CASSLGPGTGGFEQYF	TGTGCCAGCAGCTTAGGACCCGGGACAGGGGGCTTCGAGCAGTACTTC
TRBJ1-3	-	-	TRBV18	CASSPREASLNTIYF	TGTGCCAGCTCACCACGTGAGGCTTCCTTAAACACCATATATTTT
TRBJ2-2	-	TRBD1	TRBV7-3	CASSAGGQGNTGELFF	TGTGCCAGCAGCGCTGGGGGACAGGGGAACACCGGGGAGCTGTTTTTT
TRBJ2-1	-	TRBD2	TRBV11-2	CASSRLAGTDNEQFF	TGTGCCAGCAGCCGACTAGCGGGGACCGACAATGAGCAGTTCTTC
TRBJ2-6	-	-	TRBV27	CASSSRPVGANVLTF	TGTGCCAGCAGTTCCCGCCCGGTAGGGGCCAACGTCCTGACTTTC
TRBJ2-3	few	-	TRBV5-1	CASSAGGSTDTQYF	TGCGCCAGCAGCGCAGGTGGAAGCACAGATACGCAGTATTTT
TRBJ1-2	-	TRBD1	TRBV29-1	CSVADRTYGYTF	TGCAGCGTTGCGGACAGGACCTATGGCTACACCTTC
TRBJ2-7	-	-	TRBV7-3	CASSLDRGLAYEQYF	TGTGCCAGCAGCTTGGACAGAGGCCTAGCCTACGAGCAGTACTTC
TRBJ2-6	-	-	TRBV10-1	CASSDFRTGSGANVLTF	TGCGCCAGCAGTGACTTCCGAACCGGCTCTGGGGCCAACGTCCTGACTTTC
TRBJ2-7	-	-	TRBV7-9	CASSLLGGPYEQYF	TGTGCCAGCAGCTTACTTGGGGGCCCCTACGAGCAGTACTTC
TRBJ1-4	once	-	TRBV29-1	CSVGGRTGLNEKLFF	TGCAGCGTTGGAGGCCGAACAGGACTAAATGAAAAACTGTTTTTT
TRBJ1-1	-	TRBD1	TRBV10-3	CAITPSTGAMTEAFF	TGTGCCATCACCCCATCGACAGGGGCGATGACTGAAGCTTTCTTT
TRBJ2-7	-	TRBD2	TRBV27	CASRAAGEQYF	TGTGCCAGCCGCGCAGCGGGGGAGCAGTACTTC
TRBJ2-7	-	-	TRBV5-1	CASSEELPTYEQYF	TGCGCCAGCAGCGAGGAACTCCCCACCTACGAGCAGTACTTC
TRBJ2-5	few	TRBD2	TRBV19	CASSKTSGGTGGTQYF	TGTGCCAGTAGTAAAACTAGCGGGGGGACCGGGGGGACCCAGTACTTC
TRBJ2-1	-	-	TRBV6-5	CATGEGSGNEQFF	TGTGCCACCGGGGAAGGTAGCGGCAATGAGCAGTTCTTC
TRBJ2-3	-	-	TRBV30	CAWRPTRSITDTQYF	TGTGCCTGGAGGCCAACTAGGTCGATCACAGATACGCAGTATTTT
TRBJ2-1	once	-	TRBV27	CASSWAARGQSYNEQFF	TGTGCCAGCAGTTGGGCTGCGCGGGGGCAGTCCTACAATGAGCAGTTCTTC
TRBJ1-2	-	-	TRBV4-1	CASSQDREGVHTF	TGCGCCAGCAGCCAAGACAGGGAGGGGGTGCACACCTTC
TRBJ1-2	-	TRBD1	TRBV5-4	CASSSKGAGGGGYTF	TGTGCCAGCAGCTCAAAGGGCGCAGGGGGTGGTGGCTACACCTTC
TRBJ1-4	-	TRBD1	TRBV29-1	CSVSRDSNEKLFF	TGCAGCGTGTCCCGGGACAGTAATGAAAAACTGTTTTTT
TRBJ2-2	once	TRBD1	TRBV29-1	CSAPDRHTGELFF	TGCAGCGCCCCGGACAGGCACACCGGGGAGCTGTTTTTT